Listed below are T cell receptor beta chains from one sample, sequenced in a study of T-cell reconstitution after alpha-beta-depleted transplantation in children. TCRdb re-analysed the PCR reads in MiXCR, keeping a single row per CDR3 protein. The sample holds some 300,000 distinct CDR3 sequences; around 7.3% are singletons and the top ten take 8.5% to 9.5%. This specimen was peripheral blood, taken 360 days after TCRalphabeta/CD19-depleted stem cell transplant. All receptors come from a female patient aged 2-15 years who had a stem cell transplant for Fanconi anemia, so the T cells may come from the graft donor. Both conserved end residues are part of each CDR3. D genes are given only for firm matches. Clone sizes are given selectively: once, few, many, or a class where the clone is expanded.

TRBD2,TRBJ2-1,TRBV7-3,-,CASSPKGTSDNEQFF,TGTGCCAGCAGCCCAAAAGGGACTAGCGACAATGAGCAGTTCTTC
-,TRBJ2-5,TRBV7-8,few,CASSFLVQETQYF,TGTGCCAGCAGCTTCCTAGTCCAAGAGACCCAGTACTTC
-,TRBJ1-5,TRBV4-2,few,CASSQGGEWPQHF,TGTGCCAGCAGCCAAGGAGGTGAGTGGCCCCAGCATTTT
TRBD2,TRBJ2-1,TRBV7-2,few,CASSFPTSGTQYNEQFF,TGTGCCAGCAGCTTCCCGACTAGCGGGACACAATACAATGAGCAGTTCTTC
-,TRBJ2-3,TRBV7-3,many,CASSLNPHGDTQYF,TGTGCCAGCAGCTTAAATCCCCACGGAGATACGCAGTATTTT
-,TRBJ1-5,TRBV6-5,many,CASSPLGGINQPQHF,TGTGCCAGCAGTCCCCTTGGGGGGATTAATCAGCCCCAGCATTTT
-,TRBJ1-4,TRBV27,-,CASSLMGVSDEKLFF,TGTGCCAGCAGTTTAATGGGGGTTTCAGATGAAAAACTGTTTTTT
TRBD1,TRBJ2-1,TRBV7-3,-,CASSDTGGAPNEQFF,TGTGCCAGCAGCGATACAGGGGGCGCCCCCAATGAGCAGTTCTTC
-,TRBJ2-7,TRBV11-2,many,CASSLMWSYEQYF,TGTGCCAGCAGCTTAATGTGGTCCTACGAGCAGTACTTC
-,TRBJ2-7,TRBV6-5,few,CASSYLGGPSFEQYF,TGTGCCAGCAGTTATTTAGGGGGGCCCTCTTTTGAGCAGTACTTC
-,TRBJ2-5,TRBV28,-,CASSLWFRGMETQYF,TGTGCCAGCAGTTTATGGTTCAGGGGCATGGAGACCCAGTACTTC
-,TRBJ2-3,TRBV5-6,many,CASSAQLTDTQYF,TGTGCCAGCAGCGCACAGCTCACAGATACGCAGTATTTT
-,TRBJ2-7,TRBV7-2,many,CASSAGTYEQYF,TGTGCCAGCAGCGCTGGGACCTACGAGCAGTACTTC